This TCR beta chain came from a study of blood T cell repertoires in COVID-19 (dated by TCRdb to about 2020). Some background on the complete study: Samples covering the acute and convalescent phases of COVID-19 were provided by collaborators in the United States, Italy and Spain. The prospective study material was composed of cDNA or gDNA derived from T cells, B-cell-depleted T cells, or PBMCs. Subjects who had been exposed to COVID-19, were actively infected with it, or had recovered from it provided the deeply sampled blood TCRbeta repertoires that made up the dataset. The repertoires were made available in a free public database intended to serve as a resource for research on the immune response to SARS-CoV-2. Samples were obtained from the ongoing ImmuneRACE study (first 160 participants) and from about 1,300 subjects provided by 6 global collaborators. Sample metadata almost always included a de-identified subject ID, COVID-19 status, age in years and sex. Where available, HLA class I and class II types were taken from metadata supplied by the sample provider and were not determined by assay-based typing. General findings and caveats noted by the study authors: The quantity of clinical and demographic metadata differed by source and by participant and was supplied without curation.

The CDR1 and CDR2 encoded by the germline V gene are MRHNA and SNTAGT. The V and J ends are trimmed by 4 bases and 2 bases, leaving 15 bases between them. The CDR3 starts with the cysteine, ends with the phenylalanine, and has 16 residues. The sequence is cut down to CDR3 DNA, 48 bases in frame from base 1. A remark on this clone: Its antigen target is currently unknown. No much larger clonotype is one base removed from it; base qualities were not supplied.

TCRbeta CDR3 regions were amplified from genomic DNA by means of the immunoSEQ Assay, a bias-controlled multiplex PCR. As for how the authors treated the data: The number of nucleated cells in each sample was estimated by amplification of reference gene primers within the assay. Sequence reads were collapsed and filtered to measure the absolute abundance of every unique TCRbeta CDR3 rearrangement. For each sample, productive Simpson clonality was calculated as the square root of Simpson's diversity index over productive rearrangements. The table comes from immuneACCESS by way of TCRdb, which keeps in-frame sequences with V and J called. Part of the clones is missing from these tables; in studies checked, under half for an unresolved V gene and the rest for unknown reasons. V and J calls and clone size are copied from that table; D and trimming were computed from the DNA. Here the sample has roughly 100,000 clones; about nine tenths occur a single time. The ten largest clones capture under 6.5% of the sample.

One collaborating source in Seattle enrolled patients during active infection and followed them longitudinally through the course of disease. The collaborating institutions used their own protocols to collect whole blood in K2EDTA tubes. For TCRbeta analysis, collaborator samples were shipped as frozen whole blood, as isolated PBMCs, or as DNA extracted from either sample type. This clonotype was sampled from a woman aged 50 to 60 with COVID-19, enrolled during active disease. The sample comprised peripheral blood. This chain is built from TRBV6-4 and TRBJ2-1; TRBD2 is a weak D gene call, 6 bases matching. The CDR3 corresponds to CASSVQGLPPYNEQFF. The DNA sequence reads TGTGCCAGCAGTGTCCAGGGACTTCCCCCCTACAATGAGCAGTTCTTC.